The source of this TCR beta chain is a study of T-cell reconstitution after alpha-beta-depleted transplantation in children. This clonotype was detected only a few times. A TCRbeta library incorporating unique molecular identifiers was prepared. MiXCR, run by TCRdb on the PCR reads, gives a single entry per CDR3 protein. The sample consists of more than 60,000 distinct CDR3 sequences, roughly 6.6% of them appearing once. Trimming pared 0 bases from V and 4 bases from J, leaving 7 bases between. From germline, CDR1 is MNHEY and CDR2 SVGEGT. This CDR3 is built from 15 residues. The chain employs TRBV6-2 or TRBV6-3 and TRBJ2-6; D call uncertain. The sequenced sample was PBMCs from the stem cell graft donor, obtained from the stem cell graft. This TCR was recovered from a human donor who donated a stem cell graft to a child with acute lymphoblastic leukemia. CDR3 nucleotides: TGTGCCAGCAGTTACTCCATCATAGGGGCCAACGTCCTGACTTTC. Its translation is CASSYSIIGANVLTF.